These T cell receptor beta chains were read from a single sample in a study of shared clonotypes between healthy human individuals. Assay: immunoSEQ multiplex PCR; the TCRdb copy retains only in-frame clones and omits some. The data contain about 300,000 clones, around 74% of them singletons. Sequencing used memory CD4+ T cells sorted from blood. These receptor sequences come from a man aged 25-40 years in good health. Both conserved end residues are part of each CDR3. Fields, in order: V gene, J gene, clone size, D gene, CDR3 protein, CDR3 DNA. D genes are given only for firm matches. Where a row states a size, it is once, few, many or the class of an expanded clone; other rows omit it.

>TRBV6-1|TRBJ1-4|many|TRBD1
CASSEGTGGYEKLFF
TGTGCCAGCAGTGAAGGGACAGGGGGATATGAAAAACTGTTTTTT
>TRBV28|TRBJ2-7|NA|TRBD2
CASSSGGRIYEQYF
TGTGCCAGCAGTTCCGGCGGGAGGATCTACGAGCAGTACTTC
>TRBV7-9|TRBJ1-5|NA|NA
CASSFGGYGEVQHF
TGTGCCAGCAGCTTCGGGGGGTACGGAGAGGTTCAGCATTTT
>TRBV19|TRBJ2-7|NA|TRBD2
CASSTGLAGVPAYEQYF
TGTGCCAGTAGTACTGGACTAGCGGGAGTTCCGGCCTACGAGCAGTACTTC
>TRBV10-2|TRBJ2-2|few|TRBD2
CASSSASGTGELFF
TGCGCCAGCTCCTCGGCTAGCGGGACCGGGGAGCTGTTTTTT
>TRBV18|TRBJ1-2|NA|NA
CASSPVLRISTGLYGYTF
TGTGCCAGCTCACCGGTTTTAAGAATAAGTACCGGCCTCTATGGCTACACCTTC
>TRBV18|TRBJ1-4|NA|NA
CASSPRQTNEKLFF
TGTGCCAGCTCACCTCGGCAGACTAATGAAAAACTGTTTTTT
>TRBV7-9|TRBJ2-4|few|TRBD1
CASSLLRGPKNIQYF
TGTGCCAGCAGCTTACTTAGGGGGCCTAAAAACATTCAGTACTTC
>TRBV2|TRBJ2-7|NA|NA
CATSLYEQYF
TGTGCCACCTCATTATACGAGCAGTACTTC
>TRBV5-5|TRBJ1-1|once|TRBD1
CASSWGQGDTEAFF
TGTGCCAGCAGCTGGGGACAGGGTGACACTGAAGCTTTCTTT
>TRBV4-3|TRBJ1-2|NA|NA
CASSQVGGATYGYTF
TGCGCCAGCAGCCAAGTAGGAGGGGCTACCTATGGCTACACCTTC
>TRBV7-8|TRBJ2-7|NA|TRBD2
CASSPKGLAGPSSYEQYF
TGTGCCAGCAGCCCCAAGGGACTAGCGGGACCTAGCTCCTACGAGCAGTACTTC
>TRBV29-1|TRBJ2-3|NA|TRBD2
CSVLAGTSDTQYF
TGCAGCGTTCTAGCGGGAACCTCGGATACGCAGTATTTT
>TRBV6-1|TRBJ2-4|NA|NA
CASSEFLAKNIQYF
TGTGCCAGCAGTGAGTTCCTAGCCAAAAACATTCAGTACTTC
>TRBV6-1|TRBJ2-3|NA|NA
CASSAKGVDTDTQYF
TGTGCCAGCAGTGCCAAGGGAGTAGACACAGATACGCAGTATTTT
>TRBV19|TRBJ1-1|once|NA
CASSIDRAWSDTEAFF
TGTGCCAGTAGTATAGATCGAGCTTGGAGCGACACTGAAGCTTTCTTT
>TRBV5-4|TRBJ2-7|once|TRBD2
CAGQAGDSYEQYF
TGTGCCGGACAAGCGGGAGACTCCTACGAGCAGTACTTC
>TRBV7-3|TRBJ2-2|NA|NA
CASSLMITGELFF
TGTGCCAGCAGCTTAATGATAACCGGGGAGCTGTTTTTT
>TRBV2|TRBJ2-5|once|NA
CASSGQSLETQYF
TGTGCCAGCAGTGGGCAGAGCCTTGAGACCCAGTACTTC
>TRBV7-3|TRBJ2-1|NA|NA
CASSLNRAGNEQFF
TGTGCCAGCAGCTTAAACAGGGCGGGCAATGAGCAGTTCTTC
>TRBV13|TRBJ2-5|NA|NA
CASSLGWERTQYF
TGTGCCAGCAGCTTAGGATGGGAGAGAACCCAGTACTTC
>TRBV4-1|TRBJ1-4|NA|NA
CASSGTRQDEKLFF
TGCGCCAGTTCCGGGACACGGCAAGATGAAAAACTGTTTTTT
>TRBV6-1|TRBJ1-1|once|NA
CATSVPRTEAFF
TGTGCCACTTCGGTCCCCCGCACTGAAGCTTTCTTT
>TRBV5-1|TRBJ1-2|few|NA
CASSLDSNYGYTF
TGCGCCAGCAGCCTTGACAGTAACTATGGCTACACCTTC
>TRBV7-3|TRBJ2-2|NA|NA
CASSLKFEVANTGELFF
TGTGCCAGCAGCTTAAAGTTCGAGGTGGCTAACACCGGGGAGCTGTTTTTT
>TRBV2|TRBJ2-1|NA|TRBD2
CASSPGQEKAGGEQFF
TGTGCCAGCAGTCCCGGACAGGAAAAAGCGGGAGGTGAGCAGTTCTTC
>TRBV5-6|TRBJ2-5|NA|TRBD1
CASSYLRGETQYF
TGTGCCAGCAGCTACCTCAGGGGGGAGACCCAGTACTTC
>TRBV2|TRBJ2-3|NA|TRBD2
CASSEVGGSDTQYF
TGTGCCAGCAGTGAAGTGGGAGGGTCGGATACGCAGTATTTT
>TRBV14|TRBJ2-5|NA|NA
CASSPARTGRSNQETQYF
TGTGCCAGCAGCCCCGCTAGAACAGGGCGCTCTAACCAAGAGACCCAGTACTTC
>TRBV5-4|TRBJ2-7|NA|NA
CASSSKGGGSYEQYF
TGTGCCAGCAGCTCAAAGGGTGGGGGATCCTACGAGCAGTACTTC
>TRBV18|TRBJ1-5|NA|NA
CASSSRHEGINQPQHF
TGTGCCAGCTCATCCCGTCATGAAGGGATCAATCAGCCCCAGCATTTT
>TRBV19|TRBJ2-7|few|NA
CASKAQWDYEQYF
TGTGCCAGTAAGGCACAATGGGACTACGAGCAGTACTTC
>TRBV11-2|TRBJ2-1|NA|TRBD1
CASSLEGTGYNEQFF
TGTGCCAGCAGCTTAGAAGGGACAGGGTACAATGAGCAGTTCTTC
>TRBV5-1|TRBJ1-2|NA|NA
CASGPLSGGYTF
TGCGCCAGCGGTCCCCTCTCGGGCGGCTACACCTTC
>TRBV27|TRBJ2-2|NA|NA
CASSPPGPGELFF
TGTGCCAGCAGTCCCCCCGGACCCGGGGAGCTGTTTTTT
>TRBV18|TRBJ1-5|few|NA
CASSPTNQPQHF
TGTGCCAGCTCACCCACTAATCAGCCCCAGCATTTT
>TRBV19|TRBJ2-2|NA|NA
CASSAKGRTGELFF
TGTGCCAGTAGTGCGAAGGGCCGCACCGGGGAGCTGTTTTTT
>TRBV5-1|TRBJ2-1|NA|NA
CASSLLVDEQFF
TGCGCCAGCAGCTTGTTGGTGGATGAGCAGTTCTTC
>TRBV2|TRBJ2-1|NA|TRBD2
CASRSGTSAGLGEQFF
TGTGCCAGCAGGAGCGGGACTAGCGCCGGTTTAGGTGAGCAGTTCTTC
>TRBV19|TRBJ2-7|NA|NA
CATAYTGFGFDEQYF
TGTGCCACAGCGTACACGGGGTTCGGTTTCGACGAGCAGTACTTC
>TRBV7-3|TRBJ2-2|medium-sized|NA
CASSSGVATGELFF
TGTGCCAGCTCCTCCGGCGTTGCCACCGGGGAGCTGTTTTTT
>TRBV11-3|TRBJ2-5|NA|NA
CASSFGGATQYF
TGTGCCAGCAGCTTCGGTGGAGCGACCCAGTACTTC
>TRBV30|TRBJ2-1|NA|TRBD2
CAWATLKGLAGVVDEQFF
TGTGCCTGGGCTACACTCAAAGGACTAGCGGGAGTGGTTGATGAGCAGTTCTTC
>TRBV9|TRBJ2-7|NA|TRBD2
CASSVAQDRLAGIDLHHEQYF
TGTGCCAGCAGCGTAGCTCAGGACAGACTAGCGGGAATTGATCTTCACCACGAGCAGTACTTC
>TRBV14|TRBJ2-5|NA|NA
CASSHKAETQYF
TGTGCCAGCAGCCACAAGGCGGAGACCCAGTACTTC
>TRBV28|TRBJ1-5|NA|NA
CASSLYHGGNQPQHF
TGTGCCAGCAGTTTATACCACGGGGGCAATCAGCCCCAGCATTTT
>TRBV18|TRBJ1-3|many|TRBD1
CASSQQGSGNTIYF
TGTGCCAGCTCCCAACAGGGGAGTGGAAACACCATATATTTT
>TRBV25-1|TRBJ1-1|few|TRBD1
CASSPPRTGRTEAFF
TGTGCCAGCAGTCCACCTAGGACAGGGAGGACTGAAGCTTTCTTT
>TRBV11-2|TRBJ1-1|NA|NA
CASSATVNTEAFF
TGTGCCAGCAGTGCGACGGTGAACACTGAAGCTTTCTTT
>TRBV4-1|TRBJ2-7|NA|TRBD1
CASSQDAGGTYEQYF
TGCGCCAGCAGCCAAGACGCAGGGGGAACCTACGAGCAGTACTTC
>TRBV28|TRBJ2-2|NA|NA
CASRGRGANTGELFF
TGTGCCAGCAGGGGACGAGGCGCGAACACCGGGGAGCTGTTTTTT
>TRBV5-1|TRBJ2-1|NA|TRBD1
CASSWAGTDYNEQFF
TGCGCCAGCAGTTGGGCCGGGACAGACTACAATGAGCAGTTCTTC
>TRBV19|TRBJ2-3|NA|TRBD2
CASSRLAGQDTQYF
TGTGCCAGTAGTCGGCTAGCGGGGCAAGATACGCAGTATTTT
>TRBV19|TRBJ2-6|NA|NA
CASSIGARWGGANVLTF
TGTGCCAGTAGTATAGGGGCCCGTTGGGGAGGGGCCAACGTCCTGACTTTC
>TRBV5-5|TRBJ1-3|NA|NA
CASSSYAEGGNTIYF
TGTGCCAGCAGCTCATACGCGGAAGGGGGAAACACCATATATTTT